Here is one T cell receptor (beta chain) with its context. Every participating donor contributed about 10 milliliters of peripheral blood through a draw. Germline values: CDR1 MNHEY, CDR2 SVGAGI. The CDR3 contains 17 residues. Trimming took 0 bases from V and 7 from J, leaving 21 bases between them. This entry comes from a study of blood T cells in healthy people across ages. For the second PCR, which ran for about 7 to 11 cycles, a sample-barcoded 5' primer and a J-beta primer mix were used. TCRdb passed the 5' RACE reads through MiXCR, listing each CDR3 protein once. Found here are about 680,000 distinct CDR3 sequences, around 49% of them singletons; the top ten hold approximately 32%.

This sequence joins TRBV6-5 and TRBJ1-2; the D gene is possibly TRBD1 (5 bases). The receptor comes from a woman aged 55-69 years in good health. Material: blood. This CDR3 reads CASSYSPSGQELRGYTF. Here the CDR3 DNA reads TGTGCCAGCAGTTACTCACCCTCGGGGCAGGAGCTACGTGGCTACACCTTC.